This passage covers 25 T cell receptor beta chains from one sample sequenced in a study of shared clonotypes between healthy human individuals. Profiled with immunoSEQ multiplex PCR; TCRdb holds only in-frame clones, not every one. The data contain about 680,000 clones, 60% to 75% of them singletons. Sequencing was performed on memory CD4+ T cells sorted from blood. The subset here: CD45RA-negative fraction. The receptors here all came from a woman younger than 45 in good health.

As for this clone: This same CDR3 is encoded by further DNA sequences in the sample. This rearrangement joins TRBV4-1 to TRBJ2-7, with D perhaps matching TRBD1 or TRBD2 (5 bases each). There are 16 residues in the CDR3. Per the germline V gene, CDR1 is MGHRA and CDR2 is YSYEKL. V lost 1 base and J 0 bases, leaving 13 bases between the germline ends. The CDR3, as DNA: TGCGCCAGCAGCCAAGGATCGGGGCCTAGCTCCTACGAGCAGTACTTC. Protein: CASSQGSGPSSYEQYF.

The chain uses TRBV5-1 and TRBJ1-1; D gene ambiguous. The CDR3 sequence is 14 residues long. The germline V gene encodes CDR1 SGHRS and CDR2 YFSETQ. The V gene lost 3 bases and the J gene lost 4 bases, with 13 bases spanning the gap. The CDR3 is CASSSDPSGTEAFF. DNA of the CDR3: TGCGCCAGCAGCTCGGATCCCTCGGGCACTGAAGCTTTCTTT.

This chain joins TRBV29-1 and TRBJ1-4, with D unresolved. From germline, CDR1 is SQVTM and CDR2 ANQGSEA. The CDR3 length is 13 residues. The germline V and J ends were trimmed by 3 bases and 5 bases, with 10 bases remaining between them. DNA for the CDR3: TGCAGCGTTGAGGGTAGAAGAAATGAAAAACTGTTTTTT. Protein sequence: CSVEGRRNEKLFF.

This clone was recorded many times. This sequence joins TRBV6-5 and TRBJ1-2; D is uncertain. This CDR3 has 14 amino acids. Germline V gives CDR1 MNHEY, CDR2 SVGAGI. V lost 6 bases, J lost 7 bases, and 18 bases lay in between. CDR3 residues: CASSPVTFSLGYTF. DNA for the CDR3: TGTGCCAGCAGCCCGGTGACATTCAGCCTTGGCTACACCTTC.

This clone showed up just once. J is TRBJ2-5 and V is TRBV29-1, with 10 bases lining up with TRBD2. The DNA end is more similar to TRBJ2-7, so the J call may be wrong. This CDR3 has 14 residues. Germline lookup yields CDR1 SQVTM and CDR2 ANQGSEA. CDR3 amino acids: CSVEGLANSYEQYF. The DNA of the CDR3 is TGCAGCGTGGAGGGACTAGCGAATTCCTACGAGCAGTACTTC.

The chain joins TRBV19 to TRBJ2-1, with D perhaps TRBD1 or TRBD2 (5 bases each). CDR1 is LNHDA, CDR2 SQIVND, per germline (reference sequence). The V gene lost 3 bases and the J gene lost 4 bases, with 13 bases spanning the gap. This CDR3 is 15 amino acids long. The CDR3 loop is CASSIWDPLYNEQFF. CDR3 DNA sequence: TGTGCCAGTAGTATCTGGGACCCATTATACAATGAGCAGTTCTTC.

The J gene is TRBJ1-4, the V gene TRBV21-1. TRBV21-1 is termed a pseudogene. This CDR3 is built from 16 residues. CDR3 DNA sequence: TGTGCCAGCAGCGAAAACCCGGGTCCTTCAAGGGAAAAACTGTTTTTT. Translation gives CASSENPGPSREKLFF.

The V and J genes are TRBV5-4 and TRBJ2-5; 13 bases map to TRBD2. The CDR3 consists of 16 residues. CDR1 is SGHNT, CDR2 YYREEE, per germline (reference sequence). The V and J ends lost 3 bases and 5 bases, in that order; junction bases with no gene match: 7. The CDR3 coding sequence is TGTGCCAGCAGCTCGGGACTAGCGGGACCTAGGGAGACCCAGTACTTC. Protein sequence: CASSSGLAGPRETQYF.

This sequence joins TRBV7-2 and TRBJ2-3; unclear D gene. Germline lookup yields CDR1 SGHTA and CDR2 FQGNSA. This CDR3 has 15 amino acids. The V gene lost 5 bases and the J gene lost 0 bases, with 12 bases spanning the gap. Written as DNA, the CDR3 is TGTGCCAGCAGCACGGGTCTCCTAAGCACAGATACGCAGTATTTT. This translates into CASSTGLLSTDTQYF.

The chain employs TRBV5-1 and TRBJ2-5; D could derive from TRBD1 or TRBD2 (5 bases each). The CDR3 extends over 14 amino acids. From germline, CDR1 is SGHRS and CDR2 YFSETQ. The V end was cut by 4 bases, the J end by 5 bases, with 15 bases between. The chain's CDR3 is CASSPLTGRETQYF. Here the CDR3 DNA reads TGCGCCAGCAGCCCTCTTACGGGACGGGAGACCCAGTACTTC.

The chain has TRBV7-9 and TRBJ1-1; D gene unclear. CDR1 is SEHNR, CDR2 FQNEAQ, per germline (reference sequence). The CDR3 length is 13 residues. Trimming shortened V by 3 bases and J by 0 bases, and 5 bases separated the two germline ends. For the CDR3, the DNA is TGTGCCAGCAGCTTTGGAATGAACACTGAAGCTTTCTTT. It codes for CASSFGMNTEAFF.

There are many counts of this clone. The junction departs from germline at one end; a sequencing error may be responsible. The V and J genes are TRBV7-9 and TRBJ1-2; tentative D call: TRBD1 (6 bases). The CDR3 consists of 11 residues. Per germline, CDR1 SEHNR and CDR2 FQNEAQ (reference sequence). The DNA for the CDR3 is TGTGCCAGCACCGACGACAGGCCCTTCGCCTTC. Protein product: CASTDDRPFAF.

The genes are TRBV28 and TRBJ2-1; 7 bases are shared with TRBD2. CDR1 and CDR2 from the germline V gene are MDHEN and SYDVKM. The CDR3 loop spans 15 amino acids. The trim removed 7 bases at V and 4 bases at J, leaving 10 bases unmatched. The CDR3 DNA reads as TGTGCCAGCACCTTCCGTCTAGCGGCTTACAATGAGCAGTTCTTC. Protein: CASTFRLAAYNEQFF.

V usage is TRBV7-9 and J usage is TRBJ2-3; the match to TRBD2 covers 9 bases. Unmatched junction bases numbered 2, after V lost 0 bases and J lost 4 bases. From germline, CDR1 is SEHNR and CDR2 FQNEAQ (reference sequence). This CDR3 spans 15 amino acids. CDR3 bases: TGTGCCAGCAGCTTAGCCCGACTAGCGGCAGATACGCAGTATTTT. This sequence encodes CASSLARLAADTQYF.

The V gene is TRBV19, the J gene TRBJ2-4, with TRBD2 matching 8 bases. The CDR3 is 15 amino acids. The germline gives CDR1 LNHDA, CDR2 SQIVND (reference sequence). The trim removed 9 bases at V and 1 base at J, leaving 8 bases unmatched. CDR3 sequence reads: CASTKAGEAKNIQYF. Written as DNA, the CDR3 is TGTGCCAGCACCAAAGCGGGAGAGGCCAAAAACATTCAGTACTTC.

This clone was seen only once. This chain connects TRBV6-1 to TRBJ1-5, with D hard to call. This CDR3 has 14 amino acids. Trimming shortened V by 2 bases and J by 6 bases, and 11 bases separated the two germline ends. Germline loops: CDR1 MNHNS, CDR2 SASEGT. CDR3 sequence reads: CASSESLSGQPQHF. The CDR3 nucleotides are TGTGCCAGCAGTGAATCACTTTCAGGTCAGCCCCAGCATTTT.

The rearrangement uses TRBV30 and TRBJ2-7; 8 nucleotides line up with TRBD1. Trimming took 2 bases from V and 2 from J; bases not matched to a gene: 2. The CDR3 spans 13 residues. CDR1 is GTSNPN, CDR2 SVGIG, per germline (reference sequence). The chain's CDR3 is CAWSRGQAYEQYF. CDR3 nucleotide sequence: TGTGCCTGGAGTCGGGGACAGGCCTACGAGCAGTACTTC.

This chain uses TRBV7-9 with TRBJ2-7; D assignment may be TRBD1 or TRBD2 (6 bases each). V was cut by 5 bases and J by 4 bases, with 18 bases left in between. This CDR3 contains 15 residues. Per the germline V gene, CDR1 is SEHNR and CDR2 is FQNEAQ (reference sequence). The CDR3 loop is CASSGPGAGLYEQYF. The DNA for the CDR3 is TGTGCCAGCAGCGGGCCGGGGGCCGGGCTTTACGAGCAGTACTTC.

This chain uses TRBV11-2 with TRBJ1-2, with D perhaps matching TRBD1 (5 bases). Germline V gene sequence: CDR1 SGHAT, CDR2 FQNNGV. This CDR3 region has 13 residues. V lost 3 bases and J lost 7, with 12 bases in between. The CDR3 DNA reads TGTGCCAGCAGCTTTGGACAAGACAGTGGCTACACCTTC. Amino acid sequence: CASSFGQDSGYTF. Together with reference TRBV11-2 and TRBJ1-2, the CDR3 gives the full variable domain: EAGVAQSPRYKIIEKRQSVAFWCNPISGHATLYWYQQILGQGPKLLIQFQNNGVVDDSQLPKDRFSAERLKGVDSTLKIQPAKLEDSAVYLCASSFGQDSGYTFGSGTRLTVV.

CDR3 in amino acids: CASSPVGVNTGELFF. In DNA form, the CDR3 reads TGTGCCAGCAGCCCTGTGGGGGTGAACACCGGGGAGCTGTTTTTT. This rearrangement joins TRBV11-1 to TRBJ2-2, with D possibly called TRBD1 or TRBD2 (5 bases each). CDR1 is SGHAT and CDR2 is FQDESV in the germline V gene (reference sequence). There are 15 residues in the CDR3. V was pared by 5 bases and J by 1 base, with 11 bases between.

This clone has only a few counts. This chain uses TRBV7-2 with TRBJ1-5; no firm D call. CDR1 is SGHTA and CDR2 is FQGNSA in the germline V gene. This CDR3 comprises 13 residues. Trimming left V 4 bases short and J 5 bases short, with 9 bases between. As DNA, the CDR3 is TGTGCCAGCAGCTCCCTCATTGATCAGCCCCAGCATTTT. Its protein is CASSSLIDQPQHF. Combining the CDR3 with reference TRBV7-2 and TRBJ1-5 gives the whole variable domain GAGVSQSPSNKVTEKGKDVELRCDPISGHTALYWYRQSLGQGLEFLIYFQGNSAPDKSGLPSDRFSAERTGGSVSTLTIQRTQQEDSAVYLCASSSLIDQPQHFGDGTRLSIL.

This clone was seen a handful of times. The chain has TRBV5-4 and TRBJ1-1; perhaps TRBD1 as D (6 bases). Germline V CDR1 and CDR2: SGHNT, YYREEE (reference sequence). The V end lost 3 bases, the J end lost 1 base, and 13 bases lay between the germline ends. There are 15 residues in the CDR3. CDR3 sequence: CASSWGQGGNTEAFF. The DNA of the CDR3 is TGTGCCAGCAGCTGGGGGCAGGGAGGGAACACTGAAGCTTTCTTT.

The V gene is TRBV9, the J gene TRBJ1-2; 7 bases fit TRBD1. The germline V gene encodes CDR1 SGDLS and CDR2 YYNGEE. After removal of 2 bases from V and 2 bases from J, the junction contained 6 bases not matched to a gene. The CDR3 extends over 15 amino acids. The CDR3 region is CASSVGGGVNYGYTF. The CDR3 nucleotides are TGTGCCAGCAGCGTGGGAGGGGGCGTCAACTATGGCTACACCTTC.

This chain uses TRBV10-1 with TRBJ2-1; 9 positions agree with TRBD2. V shed 6 bases and J 5 bases; nucleotides not matched to a gene: 11. There are 16 residues in the CDR3. Germline CDR1 and CDR2: WNHNN and SYGVQD (reference sequence). The CDR3, as DNA: TGCGCCAGCAGCAAGGGCGGGAGGGCTTTAGACAATGAGCAGTTCTTC. It translates to CASSKGGRALDNEQFF.

This clone was picked up many times. The gene calls are TRBV19 and TRBJ1-4; D is undetermined. This CDR3 has 14 residues. Trimming took off 6 bases at V and 3 bases at J, with 11 bases between the two ends. Germline V gives CDR1 LNHDA, CDR2 SQIVND (reference sequence). Here the CDR3 reads CASSLGYSNEKLFF. CDR3 bases: TGTGCCAGTAGCTTGGGGTATTCTAATGAAAAACTGTTTTTT.